Listed below are T cell receptor beta chains from one sample, sequenced in a study of blood T cells in healthy people across ages. TCRdb used MiXCR to reprocess the 5' RACE reads, holding one entry per CDR3 protein. The sample lists more than 1 million distinct CDR3 sequences; around 45% were seen once. Sequenced material: blood. These receptors were collected from a woman aged 55-70 years in good health. The CDR3 runs from the conserved cysteine through the conserved F or W. The order of the fields is D gene, J gene, V gene, clone size, CDR3 DNA, CDR3 protein. D genes are given only for firm matches. Only some rows state a clone size, as once, few, many or a class for expanded clones.

TRBD2 | TRBJ2-3 | TRBV5-6 | few | TGTGCCAGCAGCTTGGTTGGTCTAGCGGGAGAGGGCAGCACAGATACGCAGTATTTT | CASSLVGLAGEGSTDTQYF
TRBD1 | TRBJ1-2 | TRBV12-3/TRBV12-4 | few | TGTGCCAGCAGTGCGACAGGGGGGTTTGAAGGCTACACCTTC | CASSATGGFEGYTF
NA | TRBJ1-4 | TRBV20-1 | NA | TGCAGTGCTATGAGTACAGGCACGAAAGGAAAACTGTTTTTT | CSAMSTGTKGKLFF
NA | TRBJ2-2 | TRBV20-1 | NA | TGCAGTGCTAGAAGGACTATTCGGGACGCGAACACCGGGGAGCTGTTTTTT | CSARRTIRDANTGELFF
TRBD1 | TRBJ1-6 | TRBV18 | NA | TGTGCCAGCTCACCACTTGTAGGGGGCTTTAATTCACCCCTCCACTTT | CASSPLVGGFNSPLHF
NA | TRBJ2-1 | TRBV27 | few | TGTGCCAGCCGCCGACAGCCCTACAATGAGCAGTTCTTC | CASRRQPYNEQFF
NA | TRBJ2-7 | TRBV20-1 | many | TGCAGTGCTAGCTCGGGGAGAAGCGACTACGAGCAGTACTTC | CSASSGRSDYEQYF
NA | TRBJ1-4 | TRBV30 | few | TGTGCCTGGACCGTGGAAGCAACTAATGAAAAACTGTTTTTT | CAWTVEATNEKLFF
NA | TRBJ2-2 | TRBV28 | NA | TGTGCCAGCAGTTTATTGAGGAGCGGGGAGCTGTTTTTT | CASSLLRSGELFF
TRBD1 | TRBJ2-7 | TRBV28 | NA | TGTGCCAGCAGTGCCCGACAGGGATTGAGCTCCTACGAGCAGTACTTC | CASSARQGLSSYEQYF
NA | TRBJ2-1 | TRBV27 | NA | TGTGCCAGCAGTTTATGGCAGGGAGGCAATGAGCAGTTCTTC | CASSLWQGGNEQFF
TRBD1 | TRBJ2-5 | TRBV20-1 | NA | TGCAGTGCTGAAGCCGGGACAGGGGTTCAAGAGACCCAGTACTTC | CSAEAGTGVQETQYF
TRBD2 | TRBJ2-1 | TRBV7-2 | few | TGTGCCAGCAGCTTAGTGCCTAGCGGCCTCTACAATGAGCAGTTCTTC | CASSLVPSGLYNEQFF
NA | TRBJ1-5 | TRBV12-3/TRBV12-4 | few | TGTGCCAGCAGTTTGAACAGTATACAGCCCCAGCATTTT | CASSLNSIQPQHF
NA | TRBJ1-2 | TRBV20-1 | NA | TGCAGTGCTAGAAAACAGGTTACTAACTATGGCTACACCTTC | CSARKQVTNYGYTF
NA | TRBJ2-2 | TRBV19 | NA | TGTGCCAGTAATGGTGGGGGGCTTAGCACCGGGGAGCTGTTTTTT | CASNGGGLSTGELFF
NA | TRBJ1-4 | TRBV6-1 | NA | TGTGCCAGCAGTGAAGCTAGGATGCCTCAAAAACTGTTTTTT | CASSEARMPQKLFF
NA | TRBJ2-1 | TRBV2 | few | TGTGCCAGCATCTTAGGGCCCCCTGGGAATGAGCAGTTCTTC | CASILGPPGNEQFF
NA | TRBJ2-7 | TRBV7-3 | NA | TGTGCCAGCAGCTTATATGACGGATACAATGAGCAGTACTTC | CASSLYDGYNEQYF
NA | TRBJ2-7 | TRBV7-9 | many | TGTGCCAGTGGACAGTCCTACGAGCAGTACTTC | CASGQSYEQYF
TRBD1 | TRBJ1-1 | TRBV20-1 | few | TGCAGTGCTAGACGACAGGGTATTTCTGAAGCTTTCTTT | CSARRQGISEAFF
TRBD2 | TRBJ2-1 | TRBV28 | NA | TGTGCCCGCAGTTTAGTAGCGGGAGGGAATGAGCAGTTCTTC | CARSLVAGGNEQFF
TRBD1 | TRBJ2-7 | TRBV20-1 | NA | TGCAGTGCCCTGACAGGGGAGAATGAGCAGTACTTC | CSALTGENEQYF
NA | TRBJ2-5 | TRBV12-3/TRBV12-4 | many | TGTGCCAGCAGTTTCGGAGGGGCTTTGGAGACCCAGTACTTC | CASSFGGALETQYF
NA | TRBJ1-2 | TRBV7-9 | many | TGTGCCAGCAGCACCGACCCCTATGGCTACACCTTC | CASSTDPYGYTF
NA | TRBJ2-5 | TRBV29-1 | NA | TGCAGCGCAAGCCGGGACACTCGAGAGACCCAGTACTTC | CSASRDTRETQYF
TRBD2 | TRBJ2-5 | TRBV4-2 | NA | TGTGCCAGCAGCCAAGGGATACATAGCGGGGGGGCCAGGAATGAGCAGTACTTC | CASSQGIHSGGARNEQYF
TRBD2 | TRBJ2-1 | TRBV11-2 | few | TGTGCCAGCAGCTCTAGCCGGGACTATCCGAATGAGCAGTTCTTC | CASSSSRDYPNEQFF
TRBD2 | TRBJ2-3 | TRBV6-6 | few | TGTGCCAGCAGTTACTCGGGACTAGCGGGAGCAGATACGCAGTATTTT | CASSYSGLAGADTQYF
NA | TRBJ2-5 | TRBV6-5 | few | TGTGCCACTAACGGGGGCAGGCGAAGGGAGACCCAGTACTTC | CATNGGRRRETQYF
TRBD1 | TRBJ2-3 | TRBV11-2 | once | TGTGCCAGCAGCCTGGGACAGGGGGTGGCCACAGATACGCAGTATTTT | CASSLGQGVATDTQYF
TRBD1 | TRBJ2-3 | TRBV27 | few | TGTGCCAGCAGTTTAGGGACAGCAAGGCCAGATACGCAGTATTTT | CASSLGTARPDTQYF
TRBD2 | TRBJ2-1 | TRBV6-2/TRBV6-3 | NA | TGTGCCAGCGGTAAACTAGCGGGAGCGATTTTCTACAATGAGCAGTTCTTC | CASGKLAGAIFYNEQFF
NA | TRBJ2-1 | TRBV20-1 | NA | TGCGCCCTTCCATGGAACTCCTACAATGAGCAGTTCTTC | CALPWNSYNEQFF
TRBD2 | TRBJ2-7 | TRBV4-2 | NA | TGTGCCAGCAGCCAAGACTTAGCGGGAGGGACGTCCGAGCAGTACTTC | CASSQDLAGGTSEQYF
NA | TRBJ2-1 | TRBV2 | NA | TGTGCCAGCACCCTAGTGGTGGGCTGGAATGAGCAGTTCTTC | CASTLVVGWNEQFF
NA | TRBJ2-5 | TRBV7-3 | NA | TGTGCCAGCAGCGTACTCGGGGCCCAAGAGACCCAGTACTTC | CASSVLGAQETQYF
TRBD1 | TRBJ2-5 | TRBV20-1 | NA | TGCAGTGCCTATGGACAGGGTCCGGAGACCCAGTACTTC | CSAYGQGPETQYF
NA | TRBJ2-5 | TRBV20-1 | few | TGCAGTGCTAGGCGGGGGCTCCAAGAGACCCAGTACTTC | CSARRGLQETQYF
TRBD2 | TRBJ2-7 | TRBV5-6 | few | TGTGCCAGCAGCAGGACTAGCGGTTACTCCTACGAGCAGTACTTC | CASSRTSGYSYEQYF
NA | TRBJ2-7 | TRBV29-1 | few | TGCAGCGTTGAGGGACCGGGACAAGGACTCTACGAGCAGTACTTC | CSVEGPGQGLYEQYF
TRBD2 | TRBJ2-1 | TRBV12-3/TRBV12-4 | few | TGTGCCAGCAGCAATCCGGGACTAGCGTCTCTGGGGCAGTTCTTC | CASSNPGLASLGQFF
TRBD2 | TRBJ2-7 | TRBV10-3 | NA | TGTGCCATCAGGACGGGAGGGGGGTACAATGAGCAGTACTTC | CAIRTGGGYNEQYF
NA | TRBJ2-7 | TRBV10-3 | NA | TGTGCCATCAGTGCCGTATCAGCCTACGAGCAGTACTTC | CAISAVSAYEQYF
NA | TRBJ2-7 | TRBV20-1 | NA | TGCAGTGCTTACCTGCCGGGACTGGGTTACAATGAGCAGTACTTC | CSAYLPGLGYNEQYF
TRBD1 | TRBJ2-1 | TRBV6-2/TRBV6-3 | few | TGTGCCAGCAGTTACCCGGGACAGGACTTTTACAATGAGCAGTTCTTC | CASSYPGQDFYNEQFF
NA | TRBJ2-5 | TRBV2 | few | TGTGCCAGTGGCAGGGCGGGAGAGACCCAGTACTTC | CASGRAGETQYF
NA | TRBJ1-2 | TRBV3-1 | NA | TGTGCCAGCAGCCAAGATAGGGCTGGCTATGGCTACACCTTC | CASSQDRAGYGYTF
NA | TRBJ2-2 | TRBV4-2 | NA | TGTGCCAGCAGCCCTTCGGGAGCAAACACCGGGGAGCTGTTTTTT | CASSPSGANTGELFF